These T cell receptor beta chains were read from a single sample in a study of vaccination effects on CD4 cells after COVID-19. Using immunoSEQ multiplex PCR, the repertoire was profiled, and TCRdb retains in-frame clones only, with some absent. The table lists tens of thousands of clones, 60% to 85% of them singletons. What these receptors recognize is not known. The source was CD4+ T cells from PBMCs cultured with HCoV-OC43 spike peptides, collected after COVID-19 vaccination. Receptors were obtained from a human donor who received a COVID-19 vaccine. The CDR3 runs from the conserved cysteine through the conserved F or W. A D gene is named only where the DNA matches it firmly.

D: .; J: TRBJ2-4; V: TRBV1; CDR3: CTSSPPLAGGAVGYF
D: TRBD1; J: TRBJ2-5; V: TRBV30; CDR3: CAWTSPRTGEETQYF
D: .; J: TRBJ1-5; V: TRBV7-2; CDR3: CASSFSSNQPQHF
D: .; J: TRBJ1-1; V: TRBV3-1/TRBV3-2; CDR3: CASSHARDTPGAFF
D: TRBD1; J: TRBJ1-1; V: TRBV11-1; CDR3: CASSLGQGAAEAFF
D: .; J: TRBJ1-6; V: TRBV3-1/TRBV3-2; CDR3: CASSASSNNSPLHF
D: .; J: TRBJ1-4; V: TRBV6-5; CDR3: CASSSFGLREKLFF
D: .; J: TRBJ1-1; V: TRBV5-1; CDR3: CASSIDMNTEAFF
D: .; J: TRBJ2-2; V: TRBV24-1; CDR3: CATGAPPGTGELFF
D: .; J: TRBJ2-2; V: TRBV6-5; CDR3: CASSYSFSDTGELFF
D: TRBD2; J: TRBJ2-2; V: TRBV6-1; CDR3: CASRETSGGNTGELFF
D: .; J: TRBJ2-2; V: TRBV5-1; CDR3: CASSLYAGSNTGELFF
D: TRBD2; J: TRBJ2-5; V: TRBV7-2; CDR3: CASSLGLALETQYF
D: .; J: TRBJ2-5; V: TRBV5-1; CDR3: CASSRTDSHFKETQYF
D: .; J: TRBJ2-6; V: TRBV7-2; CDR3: CASSSRPGTVAGGANVLTF
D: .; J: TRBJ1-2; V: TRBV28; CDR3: CASSPGGTGANYGYTF
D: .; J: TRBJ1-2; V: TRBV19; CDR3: CASSSILQGPPYGYTF
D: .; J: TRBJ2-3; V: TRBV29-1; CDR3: CSGRQSSTDTQYF
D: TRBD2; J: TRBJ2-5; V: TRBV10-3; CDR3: CATGTSGGAQETQYF
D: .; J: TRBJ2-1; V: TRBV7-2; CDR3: CASSPQSSRDEQFF
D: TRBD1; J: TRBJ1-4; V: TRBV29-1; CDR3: CSVDWTGGNEKLFF
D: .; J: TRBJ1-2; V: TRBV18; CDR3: CASSAAGNGGYTF
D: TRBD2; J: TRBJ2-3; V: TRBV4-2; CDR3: CASSLTHSTSGGYTDTQYF
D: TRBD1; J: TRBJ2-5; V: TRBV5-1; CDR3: CASGPITGDQETQYF
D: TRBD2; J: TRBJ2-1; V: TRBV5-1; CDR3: CASSVSGGAGNEQFF
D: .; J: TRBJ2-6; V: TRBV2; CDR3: CASSEGGGANVLTF
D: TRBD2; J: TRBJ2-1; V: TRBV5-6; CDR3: CASSLWQGFLAGGLNEQFF
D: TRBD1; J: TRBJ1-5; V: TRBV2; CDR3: CASRQGASQPQHF
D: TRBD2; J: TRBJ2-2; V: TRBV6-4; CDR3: CASSEFFGGVNTGELFF
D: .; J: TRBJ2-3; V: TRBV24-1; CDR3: CATSEDLFGTDTQYF
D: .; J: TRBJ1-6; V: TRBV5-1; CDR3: CASSPEIENSPLHF
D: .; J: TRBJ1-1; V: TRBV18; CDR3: CASSPGTPNTEAFF
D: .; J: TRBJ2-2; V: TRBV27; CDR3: CASSLWGGTNTGELFF
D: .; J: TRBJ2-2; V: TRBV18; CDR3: CASSPGQGNTGELFF
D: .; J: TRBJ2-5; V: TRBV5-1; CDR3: CASSPGWSGETQYF
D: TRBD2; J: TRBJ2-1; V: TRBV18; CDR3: CASSPPSSGGAHEQFF